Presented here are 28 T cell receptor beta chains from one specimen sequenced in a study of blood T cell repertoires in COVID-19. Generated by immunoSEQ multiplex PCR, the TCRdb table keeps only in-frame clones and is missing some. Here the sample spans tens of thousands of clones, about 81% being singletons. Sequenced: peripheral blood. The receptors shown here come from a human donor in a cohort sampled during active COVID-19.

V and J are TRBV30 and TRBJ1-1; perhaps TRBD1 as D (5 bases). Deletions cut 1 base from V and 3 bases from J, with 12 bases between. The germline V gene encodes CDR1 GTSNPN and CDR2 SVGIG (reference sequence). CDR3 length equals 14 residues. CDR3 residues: CAWSAGRVHTEAFF. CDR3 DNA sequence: TGTGCCTGGAGTGCAGGGAGGGTGCACACTGAAGCTTTCTTT.

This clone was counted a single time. CDR3 coding DNA: TGTGCCAGCAGCTGGGGGACAGGGCGCGACGAGCAGTACTTC. Translating gives CASSWGTGRDEQYF. This chain connects TRBV27 to TRBJ2-7, with 9 bases aligning to TRBD1. Germline V gene sequence: CDR1 MNHEY, CDR2 SMNVEV (reference sequence). Trimming cost V 6 bases and J 5 bases; bases outside gene matches: 8. There are 14 residues in the CDR3.

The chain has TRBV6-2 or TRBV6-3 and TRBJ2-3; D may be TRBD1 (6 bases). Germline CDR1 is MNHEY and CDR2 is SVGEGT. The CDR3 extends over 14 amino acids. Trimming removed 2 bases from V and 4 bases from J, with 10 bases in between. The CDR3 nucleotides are TGTGCCAGCAGTTACCCCCAGGGGCCAGATACGCAGTATTTT. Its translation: CASSYPQGPDTQYF.

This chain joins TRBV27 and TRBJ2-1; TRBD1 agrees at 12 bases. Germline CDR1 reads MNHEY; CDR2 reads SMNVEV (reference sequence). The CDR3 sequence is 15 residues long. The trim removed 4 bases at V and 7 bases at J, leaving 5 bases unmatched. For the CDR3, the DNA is TGTGCCAGCAGTTACGGGACAGGGGGCATAAATGAGCAGTTCTTC. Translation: CASSYGTGGINEQFF.

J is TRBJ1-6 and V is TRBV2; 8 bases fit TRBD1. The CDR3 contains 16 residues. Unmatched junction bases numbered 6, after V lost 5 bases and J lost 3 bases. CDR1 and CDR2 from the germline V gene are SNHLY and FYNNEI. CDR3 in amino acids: CASSTPGTGYNSPLHF. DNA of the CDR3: TGTGCCAGCAGTACCCCCGGGACAGGCTATAATTCACCCCTCCACTTT.

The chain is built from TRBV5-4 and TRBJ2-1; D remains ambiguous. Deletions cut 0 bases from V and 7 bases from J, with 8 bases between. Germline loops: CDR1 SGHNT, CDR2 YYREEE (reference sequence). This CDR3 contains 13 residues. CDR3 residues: CASSLGLPNEQFF. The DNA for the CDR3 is TGTGCCAGCAGCTTGGGACTGCCGAATGAGCAGTTCTTC.

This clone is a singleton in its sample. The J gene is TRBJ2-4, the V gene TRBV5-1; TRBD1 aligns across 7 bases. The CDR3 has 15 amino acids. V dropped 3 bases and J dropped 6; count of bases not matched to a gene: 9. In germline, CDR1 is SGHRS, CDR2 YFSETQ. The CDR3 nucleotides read TGCGCCAGCAGCTCCCAGGGGGATATGGTAAACATTCAGTACTTC. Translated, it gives CASSSQGDMVNIQYF.

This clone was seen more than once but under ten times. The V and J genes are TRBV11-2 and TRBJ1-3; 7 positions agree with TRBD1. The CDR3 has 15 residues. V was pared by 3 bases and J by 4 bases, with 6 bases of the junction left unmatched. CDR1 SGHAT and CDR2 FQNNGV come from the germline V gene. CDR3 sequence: CASSFLQGLGNTIYF. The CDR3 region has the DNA TGTGCCAGCAGCTTCCTACAGGGGTTGGGAAACACCATATATTTT.

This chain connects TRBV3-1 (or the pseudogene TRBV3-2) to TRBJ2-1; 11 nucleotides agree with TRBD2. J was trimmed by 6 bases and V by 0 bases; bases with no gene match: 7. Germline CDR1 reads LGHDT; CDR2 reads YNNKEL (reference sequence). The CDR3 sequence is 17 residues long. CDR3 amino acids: CASSQDLTSGRGNEQFF. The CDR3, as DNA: TGTGCCAGCAGCCAAGATCTAACTAGCGGGAGAGGCAATGAGCAGTTCTTC.

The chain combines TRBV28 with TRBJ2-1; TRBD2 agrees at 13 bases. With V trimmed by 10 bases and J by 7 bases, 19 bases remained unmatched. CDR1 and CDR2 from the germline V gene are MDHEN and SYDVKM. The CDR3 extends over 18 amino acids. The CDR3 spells CATLLGHGLAGVGNEQFF. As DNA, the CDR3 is TGTGCCACCCTACTGGGCCATGGACTAGCGGGAGTTGGTAATGAGCAGTTCTTC.

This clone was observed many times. The CDR3 here is CATSRELAAIQETQYF. DNA of the CDR3: TGTGCCACCAGCAGAGAACTAGCGGCCATCCAAGAGACCCAGTACTTC. The chain carries TRBV15 and TRBJ2-5, with 8 bases aligning to TRBD2. Germline lookup yields CDR1 LNHNV and CDR2 YYDKDF (reference sequence). J gave up 1 base and V 0 bases, and 4 bases lay outside the gene matches. The CDR3 totals 16 residues.

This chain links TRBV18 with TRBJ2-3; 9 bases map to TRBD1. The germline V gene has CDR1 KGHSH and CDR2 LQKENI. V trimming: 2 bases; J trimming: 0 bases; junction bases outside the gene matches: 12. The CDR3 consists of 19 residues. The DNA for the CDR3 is TGTGCCAGCTCACCAAGGGGACCAGGGACAGGGACTAGCACAGATACGCAGTATTTT. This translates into CASSPRGPGTGTSTDTQYF.

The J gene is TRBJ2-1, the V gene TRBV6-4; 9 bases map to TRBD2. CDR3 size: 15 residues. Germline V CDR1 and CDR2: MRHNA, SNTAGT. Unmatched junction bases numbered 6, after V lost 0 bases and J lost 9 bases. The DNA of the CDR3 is TGTGCCAGCAGTGACTCAGGTAGCGGGAGTAGTGAGCAGTTCTTC. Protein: CASSDSGSGSSEQFF.

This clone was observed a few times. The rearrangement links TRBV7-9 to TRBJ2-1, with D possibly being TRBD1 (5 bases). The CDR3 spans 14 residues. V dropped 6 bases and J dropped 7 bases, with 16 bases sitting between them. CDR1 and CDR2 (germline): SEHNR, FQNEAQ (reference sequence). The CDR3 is CASSPGNSINEQFF. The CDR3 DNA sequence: TGTGCCAGCAGTCCAGGGAATTCGATTAATGAGCAGTTCTTC.

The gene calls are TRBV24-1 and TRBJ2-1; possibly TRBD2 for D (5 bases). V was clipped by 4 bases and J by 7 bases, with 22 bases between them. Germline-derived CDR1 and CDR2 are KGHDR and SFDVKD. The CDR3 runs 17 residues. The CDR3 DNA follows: TGTGCCACCAGTGAGTCACCCGGGGTGGGTCTCGGTAATGAGCAGTTCTTC. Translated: CATSESPGVGLGNEQFF.

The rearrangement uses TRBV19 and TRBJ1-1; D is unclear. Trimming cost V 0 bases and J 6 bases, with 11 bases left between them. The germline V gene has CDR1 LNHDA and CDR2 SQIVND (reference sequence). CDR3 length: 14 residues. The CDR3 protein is CASSIDEEAPEAFF. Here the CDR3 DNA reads TGTGCCAGTAGTATAGATGAAGAGGCTCCTGAAGCTTTCTTT.

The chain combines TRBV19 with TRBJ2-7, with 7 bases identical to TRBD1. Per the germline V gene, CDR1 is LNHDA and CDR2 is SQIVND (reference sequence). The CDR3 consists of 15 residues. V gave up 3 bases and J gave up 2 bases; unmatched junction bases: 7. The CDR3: CASSILTGDPYEQYF. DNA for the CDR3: TGTGCCAGTAGTATCCTAACAGGGGATCCCTACGAGCAGTACTTC.

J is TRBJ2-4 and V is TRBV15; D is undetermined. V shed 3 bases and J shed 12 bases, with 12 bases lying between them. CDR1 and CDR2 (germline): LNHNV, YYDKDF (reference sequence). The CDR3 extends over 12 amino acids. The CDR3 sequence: CATSRFRVSQYF. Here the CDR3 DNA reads TGTGCCACCAGCAGGTTTCGGGTTTCTCAGTACTTC.

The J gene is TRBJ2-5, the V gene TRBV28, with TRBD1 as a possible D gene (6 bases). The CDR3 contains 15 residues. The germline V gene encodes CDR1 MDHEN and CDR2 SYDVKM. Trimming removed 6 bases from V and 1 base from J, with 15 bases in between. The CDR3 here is CASRMGAKSQETQYF. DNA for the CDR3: TGTGCCAGCAGGATGGGGGCCAAAAGCCAAGAGACCCAGTACTTC. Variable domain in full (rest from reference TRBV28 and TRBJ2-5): DVKVTQSSRYLVKRTGEKVFLECVQDMDHENMFWYRQDPGLGLRLIYFSYDVKMKEKGDIPEGYSVSREKKERFSLILESASTNQTSMYLCASRMGAKSQETQYFGPGTRLLVL.

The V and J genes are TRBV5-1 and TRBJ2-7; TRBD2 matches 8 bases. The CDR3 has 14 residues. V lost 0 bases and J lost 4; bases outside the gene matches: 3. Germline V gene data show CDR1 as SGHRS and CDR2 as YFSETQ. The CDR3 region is CASSLAGGDYEQYF. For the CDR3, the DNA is TGCGCCAGCAGCTTGGCCGGGGGGGATTACGAGCAGTACTTC.

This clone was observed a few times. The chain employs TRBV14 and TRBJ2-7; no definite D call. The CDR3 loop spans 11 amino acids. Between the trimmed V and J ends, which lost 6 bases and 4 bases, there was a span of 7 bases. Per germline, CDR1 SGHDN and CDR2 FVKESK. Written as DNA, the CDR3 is TGTGCCAGCAGTGAAGCGTACGAGCAGTACTTC. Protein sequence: CASSEAYEQYF. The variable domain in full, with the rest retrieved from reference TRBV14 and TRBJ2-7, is EAGVTQFPSHSVIEKGQTVTLRCDPISGHDNLYWYRRVMGKEIKFLLHFVKESKQDESGMPNNRFLAERTGGTYSTLKVQPAELEDSGVYFCASSEAYEQYFGPGTRLTVT.

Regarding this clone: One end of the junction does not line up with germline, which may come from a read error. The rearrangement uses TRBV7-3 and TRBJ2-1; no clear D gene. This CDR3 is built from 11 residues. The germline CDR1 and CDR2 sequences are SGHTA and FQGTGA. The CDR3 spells CASSSSNEQFF. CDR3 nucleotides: TGTGCCAGCAGCTCCTCCAATGAGCAGTTCTTC. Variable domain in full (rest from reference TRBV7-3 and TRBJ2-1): GAGVSQTPSNKVTEKGKYVELRCDPISGHTALYWYRQSLGQGPEFLIYFQGTGAADDSGLPNDRFFAVRPEGSVSTLKIQRTERGDSAVYLCASSSSNEQFFGPGTRLTVL.

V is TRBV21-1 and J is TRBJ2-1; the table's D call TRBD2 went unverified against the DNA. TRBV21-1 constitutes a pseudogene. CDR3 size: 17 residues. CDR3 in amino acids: CASSNLSTSGHDNEQFF. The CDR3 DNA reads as TGTGCCAGCAGCAACCTTTCCACTAGCGGGCACGACAATGAGCAGTTCTTC.

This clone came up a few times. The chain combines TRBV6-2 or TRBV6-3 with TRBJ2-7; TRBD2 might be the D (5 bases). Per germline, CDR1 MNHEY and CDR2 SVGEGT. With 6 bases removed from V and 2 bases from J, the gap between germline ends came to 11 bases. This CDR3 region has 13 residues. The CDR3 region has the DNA TGTGCCAGCAGCCGAGCGGATACCTACGAGCAGTACTTC. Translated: CASSRADTYEQYF.

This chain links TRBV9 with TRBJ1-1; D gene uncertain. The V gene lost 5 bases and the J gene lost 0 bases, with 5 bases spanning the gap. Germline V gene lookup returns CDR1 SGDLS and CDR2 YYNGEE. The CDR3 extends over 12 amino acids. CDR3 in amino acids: CASSQMNTEAFF. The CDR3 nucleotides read TGTGCCAGCAGTCAAATGAACACTGAAGCTTTCTTT. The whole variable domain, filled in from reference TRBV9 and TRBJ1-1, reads DSGVTQTPKHLITATGQRVTLRCSPRSGDLSVYWYQQSLDQGLQFLIQYYNGEERAKGNILERFSAQQFPDLHSELNLSSLELGDSALYFCASSQMNTEAFFGQGTRLTVV.

Here the CDR3 reads CATSESPGLADPSSYNEQFF. For the CDR3, the DNA is TGTGCCACCAGTGAATCGCCGGGACTAGCGGACCCTAGCTCCTACAATGAGCAGTTCTTC. The genes are TRBV24-1 and TRBJ2-1; 11 bases are a match to TRBD2. Trimming at V came to 4 bases and at J to 0 bases, leaving 13 bases not matched to a gene. The CDR3 is 20 residues long. The germline V gene has CDR1 KGHDR and CDR2 SFDVKD.

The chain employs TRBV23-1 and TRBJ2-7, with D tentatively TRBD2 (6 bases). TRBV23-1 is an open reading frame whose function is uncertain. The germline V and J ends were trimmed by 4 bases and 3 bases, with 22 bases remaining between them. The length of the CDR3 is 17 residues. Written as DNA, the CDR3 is TGCGCCAGCAGTCCCCCCGGCCTCTCCCTGGGAGGCTACGAGCAGTACTTC. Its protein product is CASSPPGLSLGGYEQYF.

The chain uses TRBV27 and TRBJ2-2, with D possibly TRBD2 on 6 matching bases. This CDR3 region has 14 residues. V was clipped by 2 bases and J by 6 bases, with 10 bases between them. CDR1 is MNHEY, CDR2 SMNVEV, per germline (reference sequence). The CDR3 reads CASSLVEGAGELFF. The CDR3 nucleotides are TGTGCCAGCAGTTTAGTGGAGGGCGCCGGGGAGCTGTTTTTT.